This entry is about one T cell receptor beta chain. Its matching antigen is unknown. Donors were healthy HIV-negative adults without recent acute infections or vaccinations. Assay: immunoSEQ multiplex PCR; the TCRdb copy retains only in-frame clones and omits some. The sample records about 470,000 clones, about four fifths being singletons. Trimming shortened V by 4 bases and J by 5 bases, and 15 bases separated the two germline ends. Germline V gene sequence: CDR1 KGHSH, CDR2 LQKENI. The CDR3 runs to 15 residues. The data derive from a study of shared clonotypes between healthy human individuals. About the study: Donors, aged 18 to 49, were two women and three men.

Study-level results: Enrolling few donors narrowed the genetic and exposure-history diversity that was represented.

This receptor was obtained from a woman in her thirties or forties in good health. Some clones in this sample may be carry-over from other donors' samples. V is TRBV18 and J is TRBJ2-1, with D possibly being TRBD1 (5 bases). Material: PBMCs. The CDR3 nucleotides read TGTGCCAGCTCACTAAGACAGTTGGCACACAATGAGCAGTTCTTC. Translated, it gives CASSLRQLAHNEQFF.